The next 28 T cell receptor beta chains were all read from a single sample in a study of T cell changes during pregnancy in multiple sclerosis (dated by TCRdb to the late 2010s). Preparation of the library involved the immunoSEQ multiplex PCR assay. TCRdb limited this immuneACCESS table to in-frame rearrangements with V and J called. A share of clones is missing; checked studies link under half to unresolved V genes, and the rest is unexplained. This sample holds about 75,000 clones; 85% to 95% were observed only once. The ten largest clones capture 0.43% of the sample. The sequenced sample was CD4+ T cells from peripheral blood mononuclear cells, obtained before pregnancy. These receptors were taken from a female donor with multiple sclerosis, enrolled in a pregnancy study.

This clone was seen a few times. The chain's CDR3 is CAISDGPQETQYF. The CDR3 DNA reads as TGTGCCATCAGTGATGGGCCCCAAGAGACCCAGTACTTC. The chain uses TRBV10-3 and TRBJ2-5; D is uncertain. CDR3 length equals 13 residues. V was cut by 3 bases and J by 1 base, with 6 bases left in between. Germline V gene data show CDR1 as ENHRY and CDR2 as SYGVKD.

The V and J genes are TRBV4-1 and TRBJ2-5; no clear D. Per the germline V gene, CDR1 is MGHRA and CDR2 is YSYEKL. The CDR3 has 14 residues. Trimming took 4 bases from V and 4 from J, leaving 13 bases between them. CDR3 loop: CASSLLPRIETQYF. The CDR3 region has the DNA TGCGCCAGCAGCCTACTTCCTCGCATAGAGACCCAGTACTTC.

The V call is TRBV5-4, the J call TRBJ1-1; perhaps TRBD1 as D (6 bases). The CDR3 runs 13 residues. Trimming took off 1 base at V and 3 bases at J, with 7 bases between the two ends. Germline V gene lookup returns CDR1 SGHNT and CDR2 YYREEE (reference sequence). The CDR3 nucleotides are TGTGCCAGCAGCTTGTCAGGGGACACTGAAGCTTTCTTT. Translated: CASSLSGDTEAFF. The variable domain in full, completed from reference TRBV5-4 and TRBJ1-1, reads ETGVTQSPTHLIKTRGQQVTLRCSSQSGHNTVSWYQQALGQGPQFIFQYYREEENGRGNFPPRFSGLQFPNYSSELNVNALELDDSALYLCASSLSGDTEAFFGQGTRLTVV.

This chain uses TRBV18 with TRBJ1-1, with unresolved D. In germline, CDR1 is KGHSH, CDR2 LQKENI. The CDR3 length is 15 residues. The V gene lost 3 bases and the J gene lost 8 bases, with 19 bases spanning the gap. The CDR3 coding sequence is TGTGCCAGCTCACCCAGTTGGGAGGGCCGAAGGGAAGCTTTCTTT. Residues: CASSPSWEGRREAFF.

The J gene is TRBJ2-1, the V gene TRBV6-4, with D maybe TRBD2 (6 bases). V was trimmed by 11 bases and J by 3 bases, leaving 17 bases between them. This CDR3 region has 14 residues. Germline V gives CDR1 MRHNA, CDR2 SNTAGT. This chain's CDR3 is CAGTSGTRYNEQFF. The CDR3 region has the DNA TGTGCCGGAACTTCCGGGACTCGCTACAATGAGCAGTTCTTC.

The chain employs TRBV9 and TRBJ2-1, with D uncertain. CDR1 SGDLS and CDR2 YYNGEE come from the germline V gene. The V gene lost 0 bases and the J gene lost 8 bases, with 9 bases spanning the gap. The CDR3 has 13 amino acids. The DNA for the CDR3 is TGTGCCAGCAGCGTAGGAGAACTGGATGAGCAGTTCTTC. This codes for CASSVGELDEQFF.

The gene calls are TRBV18 and TRBJ2-7; 9 bases are a match to TRBD1. After removal of 3 bases from V and 3 bases from J, the junction contained 12 bases not matched to a gene. The CDR3 spans 17 residues. CDR1 KGHSH and CDR2 LQKENI come from the germline V gene. The CDR3 nucleotides are TGTGCCAGCTCACCTCGCGGACAGGGGAATGTTGGCTACGAGCAGTACTTC. It is translated as CASSPRGQGNVGYEQYF.

The V call is TRBV27, the J call TRBJ2-7; D is unresolved. The CDR3 runs to 13 residues. Germline CDR1 and CDR2: MNHEY and SMNVEV (reference sequence). The V end lost 6 bases, the J end lost 2 bases, and 11 bases lay between the germline ends. The CDR3 sequence is CASRSLITYEQYF. CDR3 DNA sequence: TGTGCCAGCAGGAGCCTTATAACCTACGAGCAGTACTTC.

A few counts support this clone. V is TRBV5-1 and J is TRBJ2-2; 12 bases are shared with TRBD2. This CDR3 contains 16 residues. Germline assignment: CDR1 SGHRS and CDR2 YFSETQ. V shed 4 bases and J 5 bases; nucleotides not matched to a gene: 6. Written as DNA, the CDR3 is TGCGCCAGCAGCCAGACTAGCGGGAGAGAAACCGGGGAGCTGTTTTTT. Translation gives CASSQTSGRETGELFF.

This sequence joins TRBV29-1 and TRBJ2-6, with D unclear. The CDR3 consists of 13 residues. Trimming left V 5 bases short and J 2 bases short, with 7 bases between. The germline V gene has CDR1 SQVTM and CDR2 ANQGSEA. CDR3 coding DNA: TGCAGCGTTTCAAATGCTGGGGCCAACGTCCTGACTTTC. The encoded protein is CSVSNAGANVLTF.

This rearrangement joins TRBV5-6 to TRBJ2-5, with D possibly matching TRBD2 (6 bases). The CDR3 has 14 amino acids. Germline CDR1 is SGHDT and CDR2 is YYEEEE. V was pared by 4 bases and J by 3 bases, with 13 bases between. The CDR3 sequence is CASSRGTPKETQYF. The CDR3 DNA sequence: TGTGCCAGCAGCCGCGGGACGCCTAAAGAGACCCAGTACTTC.

Only one count was recorded for this clone. The V call is TRBV5-4, the J call TRBJ2-2, with a tentative D call TRBD1 (5 bases). There are 16 residues in the CDR3. CDR1 and CDR2 from the germline V gene are SGHNT and YYREEE (reference sequence). V gave up 5 bases and J gave up 0 bases, with 14 bases separating them. The CDR3 sequence is CASRSGAGTNTGELFF. The DNA for the CDR3 is TGTGCCAGCAGGTCTGGGGCCGGAACGAACACCGGGGAGCTGTTTTTT.

The CDR3 sequence: CASSQVSSGGYEQYF. The CDR3 DNA is TGCGCCAGCAGCCAAGTCTCTAGCGGGGGATACGAGCAGTACTTC. V gene TRBV4-1 combines with J gene TRBJ2-7, with 10 bases matching TRBD2. CDR1 is MGHRA, CDR2 YSYEKL, per germline. V lost 1 base and J lost 4; bases outside the gene matches: 4. This CDR3 comprises 15 residues.

This sequence joins TRBV29-1 and TRBJ1-1; D is ambiguous. This CDR3 has 13 amino acids. Trimming pared 6 bases from V and 0 bases from J, leaving 11 bases between. CDR1 SQVTM and CDR2 ANQGSEA come from the germline V gene. The CDR3 loop reads CSVVRSMNTEAFF. CDR3 coding DNA: TGCAGCGTCGTTAGGAGCATGAACACTGAAGCTTTCTTT.

The gene calls are TRBV6-5 and TRBJ2-7; D is undetermined. The CDR3 is made up of 14 amino acids. The germline V gene encodes CDR1 MNHEY and CDR2 SVGAGI. V was cut by 7 bases and J by 0 bases, with 13 bases left in between. The CDR3 nucleotides are TGTGCCAGCAAATTTTTAAGGAGCTCCTACGAGCAGTACTTC. The encoded protein is CASKFLRSSYEQYF.

J is TRBJ2-5 and V is TRBV5-4; 16 nucleotides match TRBD2. The DNA end is more similar to TRBJ2-7, so the J call may be wrong. The V gene's germline CDR1 is SGHNT and CDR2 YYREEE (reference sequence). The CDR3 runs to 14 residues. The CDR3 bases are TGTGCCAGCGGGACTAGCGGGAGGGCCTACGAGCAGTACTTC. Its translation is CASGTSGRAYEQYF.

The table lists this clone with a count of one. At one end the junction does not follow the germline gene, possibly because of a read error. CDR3 sequence reads: CTSSFLAGGGTGELFF. Written as DNA, the CDR3 is TGCACCAGCAGCTTCCTAGCGGGAGGCGGGACCGGGGAGCTGTTTTTT. The chain combines TRBV5-1 with TRBJ2-2, with TRBD2 matching over 11 bases. The CDR3 contains 16 residues. Germline CDR1 is SGHRS and CDR2 is YFSETQ.

This clone was detected only once. The V call is TRBV11-3, the J call TRBJ2-3; 11 bases align to TRBD2. Germline trimming cut 3 bases from V and 1 base from J; bases unmatched to any gene: 0. From germline, CDR1 is SGHNT and CDR2 YENEEA. This CDR3 spans 15 amino acids. The CDR3 bases are TGTGCCAGCAGCTTTAGCGGGGGGGGCACAGATACGCAGTATTTT. This translates into CASSFSGGGTDTQYF.

The CDR3 DNA reads TGTGCCAGCAGCTTCACAGTTAAGGATACGCAGTATTTT. Its protein product is CASSFTVKDTQYF. The genes are TRBV11-2 and TRBJ2-3; D gene uncertain. Germline V CDR1 and CDR2: SGHAT, FQNNGV. Trimming took 3 bases from V and 6 from J, leaving 10 bases between them. This CDR3 has 13 amino acids. Variable domain in full (rest from reference TRBV11-2 and TRBJ2-3): EAGVAQSPRYKIIEKRQSVAFWCNPISGHATLYWYQQILGQGPKLLIQFQNNGVVDDSQLPKDRFSAERLKGVDSTLKIQPAKLEDSAVYLCASSFTVKDTQYFGPGTRLTVL.

This clone was seen once. This chain connects TRBV6-1 to TRBJ1-2, with TRBD1 identical over 7 bases. The CDR3 runs 15 residues. The junction had 14 bases not matched to a gene; V was cut back by 5 bases and J by 8 bases. CDR1 and CDR2 from the germline V gene are MNHNS and SASEGT. CDR3 coding DNA: TGTGCCAGCAGTCCCCCGACAGGGAGGCGTGAAGGCTACACCTTC. Translated: CASSPPTGRREGYTF.

CDR3 bases: TGTGCCATCAGTGAGTCGGCAGGGCTCGATGGCACTGAAGCTTTCTTT. Protein: CAISESAGLDGTEAFF. The chain uses TRBV10-3 and TRBJ1-1; tentative D call: TRBD1 (5 bases). The CDR3 consists of 16 residues. V was cut by 0 bases and J by 4 bases, with 15 bases left in between. The V gene's germline CDR1 is ENHRY and CDR2 SYGVKD.

The rearrangement joins TRBV6-5 to TRBJ2-7, with 7 bases aligning to TRBD1. This CDR3 is built from 14 residues. The germline CDR1 and CDR2 sequences are MNHEY and SVGAGI. V shed 5 bases and J 2 bases; nucleotides not matched to a gene: 6. CDR3 region: CASSRTGKTYEQYF. The CDR3 DNA reads as TGTGCCAGCAGTAGGACAGGAAAAACCTACGAGCAGTACTTC.

This chain's CDR3 is CASSLGSGGRSNQPQHF. CDR3 in DNA: TGTGCCAGCAGTTTGGGGTCAGGGGGTAGGAGCAATCAGCCCCAGCATTTT. The chain is built from TRBV28 and TRBJ1-5; TRBD1 matches 7 bases. CDR3 size: 17 residues. In germline, CDR1 is MDHEN, CDR2 SYDVKM. V trimming: 3 bases; J trimming: 1 base; junction bases outside the gene matches: 9. The complete variable domain, with remaining parts taken from reference TRBV28 and TRBJ1-5, reads DVKVTQSSRYLVKRTGEKVFLECVQDMDHENMFWYRQDPGLGLRLIYFSYDVKMKEKGDIPEGYSVSREKKERFSLILESASTNQTSMYLCASSLGSGGRSNQPQHFGDGTRLSIL.

This sequence joins TRBV5-6 and TRBJ1-2; D is unclear. V lost 0 bases to trimming and J lost 6 bases, with 12 bases between them. The CDR3 is 14 residues long. Germline CDR1 and CDR2: SGHDT and YYEEEE. Here the CDR3 reads CASSLGSLGDGYTF. Written as DNA, the CDR3 is TGTGCCAGCAGCTTGGGTTCCCTCGGAGATGGCTACACCTTC.

In nucleotides, the CDR3 is TGCAGCGTCCGTGGACTAGCGGGAGGGTTGACGCAGTATTTT. Protein sequence: CSVRGLAGGLTQYF. This chain links TRBV29-1 with TRBJ2-3; 15 bases are a match to TRBD2. CDR1 is SQVTM, CDR2 ANQGSEA, per germline. Trimming cost V 6 bases and J 9 bases; bases outside gene matches: 7. This CDR3 comprises 14 residues.

This clone was seen a handful of times. The chain has TRBV7-2 and TRBJ1-1, with D unclear. V was trimmed by 0 bases and J by 12 bases, leaving 8 bases between them. The germline V gene has CDR1 SGHTA and CDR2 FQGNSA. The CDR3 consists of 11 residues. CDR3 in DNA: TGTGCCAGCAGCTTAGCGAGGGTGTCTTTCTTT. This translates into CASSLARVSFF.

The CDR3 is CASSPRDRIYYGYTF. CDR3 in DNA: TGTGCCAGTAGTCCCCGGGACAGGATTTACTATGGCTACACCTTC. The chain carries TRBV19 and TRBJ1-2; 8 positions match TRBD1. The CDR3 is made up of 15 amino acids. Germline values: CDR1 LNHDA, CDR2 SQIVND (reference sequence). V shed 5 bases and J 3 bases; nucleotides not matched to a gene: 8. Complete variable domain (other parts from reference TRBV19 and TRBJ1-2): DGGITQSPKYLFRKEGQNVTLSCEQNLNHDAMYWYRQDPGQGLRLIYYSQIVNDFQKGDIAEGYSVSREKKESFPLTVTSAQKNPTAFYLCASSPRDRIYYGYTFGSGTRLTVV.

The genes are TRBV15 and TRBJ1-1, with TRBD1 as a possible D gene (5 bases). Between the trimmed V and J ends, which lost 0 bases and 6 bases, there was a span of 14 bases. From germline, CDR1 is LNHNV and CDR2 YYDKDF (reference sequence). The CDR3 has 15 residues. CDR3 nucleotides: TGTGCCACCAGCAGAGAGGGCAGGGTGGGCGCTGAAGCTTTCTTT. Protein product: CATSREGRVGAEAFF. Based on the CDR3 plus reference TRBV15 and TRBJ1-1, the full variable domain is DAMVIQNPRYQVTQFGKPVTLSCSQTLNHNVMYWYQQKSSQAPKLLFHYYDKDFNNEADTPDNFQSRRPNTSFCFLDIRSPGLGDTAMYLCATSREGRVGAEAFFGQGTRLTVV.